This T cell receptor beta chain was identified during a study of CD8+CD57+ T cells in acquired aplastic anemia. Study summary: Recorded DNA amounts for sorted CD4+ and CD8+ cells had an average of 3.2 ug.

Germline V gene sequence: CDR1 MNHGY, CDR2 SVAAGI. The CDR3 has 13 residues if both end residues are counted. Researchers used genomic DNA as the template to profile TCR beta VDJ and CDR3. TCRdb passed the reads through MiXCR, listing each CDR3 protein once. The sample carries 350,000 to 450,000 distinct CDR3 sequences, 55% to 70% recorded once. Comments on this clonotype: The antigen remains unidentified. Because the CDR3 is missing its conserved closing phenylalanine or tryptophan, this is likely a read error. No DNA is shown, since the ends of the CDR3 on it are uncertain; the CDR3 is the one TCRdb lists.

Findings of the study overall: With respect to CD8+ Simpson's diversity, patients and controls did not differ significantly.

The chain employs TRBV6-9 and TRBJ1-6. What was sequenced was sorted CD4+, CD8+, or CD8+CD57+ T cells (not recorded which) from PBMCs. This receptor was identified in a human donor in good health, serving as a control. The CDR3 loop reads CASSYYQISRLHY.